The T cell receptor (beta chain) described here comes from a study of monozygotic twins with inflammatory bowel disease. A word on this clonotype: Its antigen is still unknown.

Each CDR3 protein gets one entry in TCRdb, which reprocessed the 5' RACE reads and gives no DNA. The sample yields 400,000 or so distinct CDR3 sequences, of which the top ten take up 2.4%. Whole-blood total RNA was extracted without T cell sorting. Overall study findings and caveats: Compared with healthy co-twins, IBD patients showed reduced TCRbeta repertoire diversity by inverse Simpson. The data offered no way to tell different T cell subtypes apart. Treatment differences in immunosuppression may have added variability to the repertoires of patients.

The CDR3 runs to 17 residues. Germline lookup yields CDR1 MNHEY and CDR2 SVGAGI. The source is a human donor with ulcerative colitis or Crohn's disease, or a healthy co-twin of an affected twin (not recorded which). The sequenced sample consisted of blood. The gene calls are TRBV6-5 and TRBJ2-5; TCRdb names TRBD2, which stays unverified in the absence of DNA. CDR3 protein: CASSYGTSGSNLETQYF.